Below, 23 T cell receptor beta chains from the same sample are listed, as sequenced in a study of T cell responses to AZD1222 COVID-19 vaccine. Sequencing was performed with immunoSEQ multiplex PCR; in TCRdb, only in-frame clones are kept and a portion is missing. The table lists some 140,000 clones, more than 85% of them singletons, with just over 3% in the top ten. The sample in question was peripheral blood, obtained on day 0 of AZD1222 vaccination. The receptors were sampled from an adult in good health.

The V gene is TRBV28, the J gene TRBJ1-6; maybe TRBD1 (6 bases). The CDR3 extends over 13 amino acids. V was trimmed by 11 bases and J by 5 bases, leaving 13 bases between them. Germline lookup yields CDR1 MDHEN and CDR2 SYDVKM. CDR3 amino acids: CAGKDRHNSPLHF. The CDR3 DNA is TGTGCCGGCAAAGACAGGCATAATTCACCCCTCCACTTT.

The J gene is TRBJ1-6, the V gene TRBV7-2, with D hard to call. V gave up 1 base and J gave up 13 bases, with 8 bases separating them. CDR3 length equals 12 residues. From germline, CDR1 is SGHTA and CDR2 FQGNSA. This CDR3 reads CASSLGYPPLHF. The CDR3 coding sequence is TGTGCCAGCAGCTTAGGATATCCTCCCCTCCACTTT.

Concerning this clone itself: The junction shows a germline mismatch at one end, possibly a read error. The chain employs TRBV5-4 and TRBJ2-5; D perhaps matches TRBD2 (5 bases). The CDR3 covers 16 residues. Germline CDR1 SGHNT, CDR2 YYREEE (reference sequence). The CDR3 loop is CASSLGGLYNQETQYF. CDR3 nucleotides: TGTGCCAGCAGCTTGGGAGGGCTTTATAACCAGGAGACCCAGTACTTC.

In nucleotides, the CDR3 is TGCGCCAGCAGCTTGGTTTCGGGGATCCCAGGGGTACCCTACAATGAGCAGTTCTTC. The encoded protein is CASSLVSGIPGVPYNEQFF. V is TRBV5-1 and J is TRBJ2-1, with TRBD1 as a possible D gene (6 bases). This CDR3 is 19 amino acids long. V was trimmed by 0 bases and J by 2 bases, leaving 21 bases between them. CDR1 SGHRS and CDR2 YFSETQ come from the germline V gene.

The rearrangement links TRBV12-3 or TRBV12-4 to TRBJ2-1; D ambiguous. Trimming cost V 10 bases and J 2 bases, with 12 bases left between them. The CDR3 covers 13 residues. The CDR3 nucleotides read TGTGCCACTTGGATGTGGGCCTACAATGAGCAGTTCTTC. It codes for CATWMWAYNEQFF.

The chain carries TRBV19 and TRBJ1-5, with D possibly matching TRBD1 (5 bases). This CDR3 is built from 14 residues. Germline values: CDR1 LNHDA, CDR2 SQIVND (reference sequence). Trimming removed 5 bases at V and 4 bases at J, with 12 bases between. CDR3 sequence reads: CASSASGGNQPQHF. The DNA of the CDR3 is TGTGCCAGTAGTGCATCGGGGGGGAATCAGCCCCAGCATTTT.

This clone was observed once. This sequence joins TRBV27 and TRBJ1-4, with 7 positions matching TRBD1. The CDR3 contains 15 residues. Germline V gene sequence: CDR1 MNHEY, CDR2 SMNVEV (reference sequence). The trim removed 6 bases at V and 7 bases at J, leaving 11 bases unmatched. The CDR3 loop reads CASRLPTGSFEKLFF. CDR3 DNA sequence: TGTGCCAGCAGGCTTCCGACAGGGAGCTTTGAAAAACTGTTTTTT. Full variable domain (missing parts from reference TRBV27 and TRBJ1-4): EAQVTQNPRYLITVTGKKLTVTCSQNMNHEYMSWYRQDPGLGLRQIYYSMNVEVTDKGDVPEGYKVSRKEKRNFPLILESPSPNQTSLYFCASRLPTGSFEKLFFGSGTQLSVL.

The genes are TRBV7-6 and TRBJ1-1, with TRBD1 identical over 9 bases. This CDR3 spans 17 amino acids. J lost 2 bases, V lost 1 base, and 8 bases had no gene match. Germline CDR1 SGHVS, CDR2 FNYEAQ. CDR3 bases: TGTGCCAGCAGCTTAGTAGGGACAGGGATAGGTAACACTGAAGCTTTCTTT. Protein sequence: CASSLVGTGIGNTEAFF.

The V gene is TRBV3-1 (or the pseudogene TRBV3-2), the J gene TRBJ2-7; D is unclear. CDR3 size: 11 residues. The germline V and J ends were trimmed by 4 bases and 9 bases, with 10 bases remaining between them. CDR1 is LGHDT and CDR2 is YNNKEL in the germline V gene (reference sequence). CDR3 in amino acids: CASSLSGVQYF. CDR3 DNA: TGTGCCAGCAGCCTCAGTGGCGTGCAGTACTTC.

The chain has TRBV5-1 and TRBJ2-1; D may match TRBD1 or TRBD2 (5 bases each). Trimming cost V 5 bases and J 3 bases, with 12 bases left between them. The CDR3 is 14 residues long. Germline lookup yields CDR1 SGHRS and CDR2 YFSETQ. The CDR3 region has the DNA TGCGCCAGCAGAAGGGACGGCCTCTACAATGAGCAGTTCTTC. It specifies CASRRDGLYNEQFF.

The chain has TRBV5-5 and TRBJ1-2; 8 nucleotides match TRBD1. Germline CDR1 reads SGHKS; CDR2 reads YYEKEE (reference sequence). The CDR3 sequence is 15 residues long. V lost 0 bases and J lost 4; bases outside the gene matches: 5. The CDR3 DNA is TGTGCCAGCAGCTTGGCCTGGACAGGGATCTATGGCTACACCTTC. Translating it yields CASSLAWTGIYGYTF.

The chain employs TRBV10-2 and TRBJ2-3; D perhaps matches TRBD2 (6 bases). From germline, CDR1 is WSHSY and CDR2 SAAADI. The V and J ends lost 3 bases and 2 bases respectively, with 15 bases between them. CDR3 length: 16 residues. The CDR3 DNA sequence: TGCGCCAGCAGTGACCCCCCAGGAGGGCTCACAGATACGCAGTATTTT. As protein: CASSDPPGGLTDTQYF.

As DNA, the CDR3 is TGTGCCAGCAGGGGGGATAACTATGGCTACACCTTC. This encodes CASRGDNYGYTF. This chain uses TRBV27 with TRBJ1-2; possibly TRBD1 for D (5 bases). Germline values: CDR1 MNHEY, CDR2 SMNVEV (reference sequence). This CDR3 has 12 residues. Trimming took off 6 bases at V and 1 base at J, with 6 bases between the two ends.

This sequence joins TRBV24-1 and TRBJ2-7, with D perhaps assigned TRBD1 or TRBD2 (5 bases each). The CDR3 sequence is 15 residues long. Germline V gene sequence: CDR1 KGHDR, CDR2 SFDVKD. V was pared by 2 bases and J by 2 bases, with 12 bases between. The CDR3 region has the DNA TGTGCCACCAGTGATTCCCGGGACGGCGCCTACGAGCAGTACTTC. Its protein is CATSDSRDGAYEQYF.

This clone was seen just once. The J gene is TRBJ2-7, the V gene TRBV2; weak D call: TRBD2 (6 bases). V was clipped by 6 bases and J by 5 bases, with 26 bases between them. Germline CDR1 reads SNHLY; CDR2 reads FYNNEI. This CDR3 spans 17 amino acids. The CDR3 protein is CASSARTPGVSLHEQYF. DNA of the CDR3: TGTGCCAGCAGCGCCCGCACACCGGGGGTATCTCTCCACGAGCAGTACTTC.

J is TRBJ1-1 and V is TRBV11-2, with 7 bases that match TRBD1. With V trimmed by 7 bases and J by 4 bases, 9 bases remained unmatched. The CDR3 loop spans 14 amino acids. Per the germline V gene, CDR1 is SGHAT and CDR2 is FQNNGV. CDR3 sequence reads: CASNPTGQGTEAFF. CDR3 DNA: TGTGCCAGCAACCCGACAGGGCAGGGCACTGAAGCTTTCTTT.

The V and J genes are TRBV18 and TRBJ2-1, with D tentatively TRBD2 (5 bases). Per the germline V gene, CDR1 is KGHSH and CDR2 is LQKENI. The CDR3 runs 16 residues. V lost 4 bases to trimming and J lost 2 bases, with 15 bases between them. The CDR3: CASSRTRESPYNEQFF. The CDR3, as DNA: TGTGCCAGCTCACGTACTAGGGAGTCGCCCTACAATGAGCAGTTCTTC.

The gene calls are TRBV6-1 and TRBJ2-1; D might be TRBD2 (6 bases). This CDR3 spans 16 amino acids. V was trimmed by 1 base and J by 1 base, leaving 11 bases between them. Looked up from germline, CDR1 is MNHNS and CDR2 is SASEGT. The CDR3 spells CASSEDELASYNEQFF. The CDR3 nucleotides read TGTGCCAGCAGTGAAGACGAACTAGCTTCCTACAATGAGCAGTTCTTC.

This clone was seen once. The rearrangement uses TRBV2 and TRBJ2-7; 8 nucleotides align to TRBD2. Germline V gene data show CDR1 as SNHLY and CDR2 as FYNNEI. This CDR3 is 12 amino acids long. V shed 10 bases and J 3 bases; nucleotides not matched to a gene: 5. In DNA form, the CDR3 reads TGTGCCACTGCCGGGACTAGCTACGAGCAGTACTTC. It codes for CATAGTSYEQYF.

The CDR3 nucleotides read TGTGCCAGCAGCCAAGATCAACTAGCGGGAAGAATAAAGTTCTTC. Its protein is CASSQDQLAGRIKFF. The V and J genes are TRBV3-1 (or the pseudogene TRBV3-2) and TRBJ2-1, with 10 bases aligning to TRBD2. This CDR3 has 15 amino acids. After removal of 0 bases from V and 14 bases from J, the junction contained 10 bases not matched to a gene. Germline loops: CDR1 LGHDT, CDR2 YNNKEL (reference sequence).

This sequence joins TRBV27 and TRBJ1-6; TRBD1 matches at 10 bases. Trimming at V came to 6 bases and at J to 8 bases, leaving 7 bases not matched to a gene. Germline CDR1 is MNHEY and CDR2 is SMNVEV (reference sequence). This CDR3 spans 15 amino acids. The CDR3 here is CASSYLGQGYSPLHF. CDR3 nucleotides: TGTGCCAGCAGCTATTTGGGACAGGGGTATTCACCCCTCCACTTT.

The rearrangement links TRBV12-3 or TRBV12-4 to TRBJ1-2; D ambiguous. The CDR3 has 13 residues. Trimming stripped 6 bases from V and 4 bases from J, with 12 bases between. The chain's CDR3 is CASSRGLIYGYTF. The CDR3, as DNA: TGTGCCAGCAGCCGCGGGCTGATCTATGGCTACACCTTC.

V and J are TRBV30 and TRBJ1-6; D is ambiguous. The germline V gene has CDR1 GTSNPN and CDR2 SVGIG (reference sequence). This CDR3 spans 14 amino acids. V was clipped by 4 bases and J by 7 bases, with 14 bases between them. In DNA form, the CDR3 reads TGTGCCTGGAAGGTACGGCTGGCGAATTCACCCCTCCACTTT. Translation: CAWKVRLANSPLHF. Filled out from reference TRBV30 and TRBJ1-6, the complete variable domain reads SQTIHQWPATLVQPVGSPLSLECTVEGTSNPNLYWYRQAAGRGLQLLFYSVGIGQISSEVPQNLSASRPQDRQFILSSKKLLLSDSGFYLCAWKVRLANSPLHFGNGTRLTVT.